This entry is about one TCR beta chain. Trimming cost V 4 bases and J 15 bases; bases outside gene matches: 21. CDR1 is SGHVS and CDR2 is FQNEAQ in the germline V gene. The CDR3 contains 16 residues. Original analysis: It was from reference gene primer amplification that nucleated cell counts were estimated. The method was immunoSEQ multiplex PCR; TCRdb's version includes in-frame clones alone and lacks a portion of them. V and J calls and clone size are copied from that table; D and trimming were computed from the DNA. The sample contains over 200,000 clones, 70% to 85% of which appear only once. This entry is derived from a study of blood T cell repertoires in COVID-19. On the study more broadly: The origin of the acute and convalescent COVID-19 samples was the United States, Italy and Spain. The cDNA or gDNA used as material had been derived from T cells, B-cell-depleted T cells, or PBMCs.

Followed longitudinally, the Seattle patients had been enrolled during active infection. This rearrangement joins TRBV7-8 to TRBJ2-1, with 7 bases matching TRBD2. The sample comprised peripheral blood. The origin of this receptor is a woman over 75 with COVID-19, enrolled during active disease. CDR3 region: CASSSDLGGTLVGWFF. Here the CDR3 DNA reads TGTGCCAGCAGCTCCGACCTCGGGGGGACTTTGGTAGGGTGGTTCTTC. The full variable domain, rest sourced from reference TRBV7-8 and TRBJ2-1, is GAGVSQSPRYKVAKRGQDVALRCDPISGHVSLFWYQQALGQGPEFLTYFQNEAQLDKSGLPSDRFFAERPEGSVSTLKIQRTQQEDSAVYLCASSSDLGGTLVGWFFGPGTRLTVL.